The sequence of this T cell receptor (beta chain) was determined in a study of cytomegalovirus exposure and HLA in healthy donors. Study conclusions and caveats: In a later analysis, V- and J-gene trimming of beta chains associated with a DCLRE1C missense variant, replicated independently.

For this clone: No antigen is known for it.

Regarding donors, all were healthy bone marrow donors. PCR primers comprised 60 Vbeta and 13 Jbeta primers. Clones were read by immunoSEQ multiplex PCR, and TCRdb kept only the in-frame ones, dropping some. The repertoire holds some 120,000 clones, 80% to 85% seen once, with less than 2.5% in the top ten. The material sequenced was PBMCs. This TCR was sampled from a woman aged 40-49 years in good health and CMV-seronegative.

As DNA, the CDR3 is TGTGCCAGCAGCGTTGGTACTAGCGGGGGAGAAAAAGAGACCCAGTACTTC. Protein product: CASSVGTSGGEKETQYF. The chain recombines TRBV9 with TRBJ2-5; 11 positions agree with TRBD2. J was trimmed by 3 bases and V by 2 bases; bases with no gene match: 9. The CDR3 covers 17 residues. Germline loops: CDR1 SGDLS, CDR2 YYNGEE.